The 10 T cell receptor beta chains below were found in one sample sequenced in a study of beta chain features in type 1 diabetes. Reverse transcription of all isolated RNA meant that expressed TCRB transcripts were sequenced. Produced via immunoSEQ multiplex PCR; TCRdb's table is partial and in-frame only. The table shows fewer than 650,000 clones, with less than 20% occurring only once. Sequencing was done on a sample of naive CD4+ T cells from blood. The receptors were sampled from a man aged 18 to 30 in good health.

V and J are TRBV15 and TRBJ1-5; D remains ambiguous. Germline V CDR1 and CDR2: LNHNV, YYDKDF (reference sequence). V lost 3 bases to trimming and J lost 4 bases, with 10 bases between them. The length of the CDR3 is 14 residues. CDR3 residues: CATSRDGKNQPQHF. CDR3 bases: TGTGCCACCAGCAGGGACGGAAAAAATCAGCCCCAGCATTTT. Using reference TRBV15 and TRBJ1-5 for the parts outside the CDR3, the full variable domain is DAMVIQNPRYQVTQFGKPVTLSCSQTLNHNVMYWYQQKSSQAPKLLFHYYDKDFNNEADTPDNFQSRRPNTSFCFLDIRSPGLGDTAMYLCATSRDGKNQPQHFGDGTRLSIL.

V usage is TRBV18 and J usage is TRBJ1-3, with 9 bases matching TRBD1. CDR1 and CDR2 (germline): KGHSH, LQKENI. Unmatched junction bases numbered 1, after V lost 1 base and J lost 3 bases. The length of the CDR3 is 15 residues. The CDR3 is CASSPQGQGGNTIYF. CDR3 nucleotide sequence: TGTGCCAGCTCACCACAGGGACAGGGTGGAAACACCATATATTTT.

This clone was seen only a few times. The chain recombines TRBV19 with TRBJ2-7; 12 nucleotides line up with TRBD2. This CDR3 region has 16 residues. Unmatched junction bases numbered 9, after V lost 7 bases and J lost 2 bases. Germline CDR1 LNHDA, CDR2 SQIVND (reference sequence). The CDR3 region is CASMSPSGGAPYEQYF. CDR3 sequence (DNA): TGTGCCAGTATGTCCCCTAGCGGGGGGGCCCCCTACGAGCAGTACTTC.

The table lists this clone with a few counts. The chain recombines TRBV30 with TRBJ1-2; D gene unclear. V was trimmed by 4 bases and J by 0 bases, leaving 9 bases between them. The CDR3 totals 13 residues. Looked up from germline, CDR1 is GTSNPN and CDR2 is SVGIG (reference sequence). CDR3 DNA: TGTGCCTGGATGCGCGCAGCTAACTATGGCTACACCTTC. Protein product: CAWMRAANYGYTF.

The chain combines TRBV30 with TRBJ2-7, with D possibly TRBD1 on 5 matching bases. The CDR3 is 13 residues long. Germline CDR1 GTSNPN, CDR2 SVGIG (reference sequence). V gave up 2 bases and J gave up 2 bases, with 10 bases separating them. The CDR3, as DNA: TGTGCCTGGAGTAGGGGCGGACCCTACGAGCAGTACTTC. Translated: CAWSRGGPYEQYF.

J is TRBJ2-1 and V is TRBV7-2; D gene unclear. Germline V gives CDR1 SGHTA, CDR2 FQGNSA. The CDR3 loop spans 16 amino acids. V was pared by 1 base and J by 0 bases, with 10 bases between. The chain's CDR3 is CASSLGLASSYNEQFF. The CDR3 DNA sequence: TGTGCCAGCAGCTTAGGACTGGCGAGCTCCTACAATGAGCAGTTCTTC.

This clone was counted only a few times. The V call is TRBV27, the J call TRBJ1-5; 10 bases map to TRBD1. V dropped 5 bases and J dropped 3; count of bases not matched to a gene: 10. Germline CDR1 and CDR2: MNHEY and SMNVEV (reference sequence). This CDR3 has 17 amino acids. As DNA, the CDR3 is TGTGCCAGCAGTCCCACGGACAGGGGGTTTTCCAATCAGCCCCAGCATTTT. Encoded protein: CASSPTDRGFSNQPQHF.

This clone was picked up a small number of times. The rearrangement links TRBV7-2 to TRBJ2-3; 9 bases match TRBD2. The CDR3 consists of 17 residues. Trimming removed 5 bases from V and 3 bases from J; junction bases left unmatched: 12. CDR1 and CDR2 from the germline V gene are SGHTA and FQGNSA. CDR3 in amino acids: CASSPPRLAEQTDTQYF. The DNA of the CDR3 is TGTGCCAGCAGCCCCCCGCGACTAGCGGAGCAGACAGATACGCAGTATTTT.

The chain joins TRBV25-1 to TRBJ2-2; maybe TRBD1 (7 bases). V shed 3 bases and J shed 7 bases, with 18 bases lying between them. The V gene's germline CDR1 is MGHDK and CDR2 SYGVNS. This CDR3 has 16 residues. The CDR3 here is CASSDPRQGGVGELFF. DNA of the CDR3: TGTGCCAGCAGTGACCCTCGACAGGGCGGGGTCGGGGAGCTGTTTTTT.

This clone was counted between two and nine times. J is TRBJ2-5 and V is TRBV14; the D is unclear. Trimming removed 2 bases from V and 0 bases from J, with 7 bases in between. The CDR3 is 14 amino acids. CDR1 and CDR2 (germline): SGHDN, FVKESK. The CDR3 sequence is CASSQQAYQETQYF. DNA of the CDR3: TGTGCCAGCAGCCAACAAGCGTACCAAGAGACCCAGTACTTC.